These 12 T cell receptor beta chains came from one sample sequenced in a study of cytomegalovirus exposure and HLA in healthy donors. This PCR relied on a set of 60 Vbeta primers and 13 Jbeta primers. Measured with immunoSEQ multiplex PCR; TCRdb has only the in-frame clones, and not every one. The table lists about 110,000 clones, around 85% of them singletons, with around 2.3% in the top ten. The source material was PBMCs. The origin of the receptors is a man aged 30-40 years in good health and CMV-seronegative.

This clone has a single count. The chain has TRBV4-1 and TRBJ2-7; maybe TRBD2 (6 bases). The V end was cut by 0 bases, the J end by 4 bases, with 13 bases between. This CDR3 is built from 15 residues. The germline CDR1 and CDR2 sequences are MGHRA and YSYEKL. CDR3 sequence (DNA): TGCGCCAGCAGCCAAGATCGGCGGGGTTCGTACGAGCAGTACTTC. Encoded protein: CASSQDRRGSYEQYF.

The V and J genes are TRBV7-6 and TRBJ2-1, with D hard to call. V was pared by 5 bases and J by 9 bases, with 17 bases between. This CDR3 has 14 residues. CDR1 and CDR2 from the germline V gene are SGHVS and FNYEAQ. DNA of the CDR3: TGTGCCAGCAGCCCCGAGAGGCAAGGCATTGAGCAGTTCTTC. Its protein is CASSPERQGIEQFF.

V usage is TRBV27 and J usage is TRBJ1-1; D unclear. Germline V gene sequence: CDR1 MNHEY, CDR2 SMNVEV (reference sequence). The CDR3 sequence is 13 residues long. The V gene lost 5 bases and the J gene lost 11 bases, with 18 bases spanning the gap. CDR3 sequence: CASSPSRGRVAFF. The CDR3 DNA sequence: TGTGCCAGCAGTCCGTCTAGAGGGAGGGTGGCTTTCTTT.

This chain links TRBV9 with TRBJ2-2; weak D call: TRBD2 (5 bases). V was clipped by 3 bases and J by 7 bases, with 10 bases between them. The CDR3 has 13 residues. From germline, CDR1 is SGDLS and CDR2 YYNGEE. The CDR3 here is CASSGPGLGELFF. CDR3 nucleotide sequence: TGTGCCAGCAGCGGGCCTGGACTCGGGGAGCTGTTTTTT.

This chain connects TRBV5-1 to TRBJ1-5; D remains unclear. V was cut by 4 bases and J by 7 bases, with 12 bases left in between. The CDR3 loop spans 13 amino acids. CDR1 and CDR2 from the germline V gene are SGHRS and YFSETQ. CDR3 sequence reads: CASSVSPGQPQHF. DNA for the CDR3: TGCGCCAGCAGCGTCAGTCCGGGGCAGCCCCAGCATTTT.

The rearrangement links TRBV6-1 to TRBJ2-3, with a possible D match to TRBD2 (6 bases). CDR3 size: 14 residues. Trimming cost V 7 bases and J 2 bases, with 13 bases left between them. The V gene's germline CDR1 is MNHNS and CDR2 SASEGT. In DNA, the CDR3 is TGTGCCAGCAAGGAGGGGCAGCACACAGATACGCAGTATTTT. Translating gives CASKEGQHTDTQYF.

The chain combines TRBV25-1 with TRBJ1-4; TRBD1 agrees at 10 bases. The CDR3 is 16 amino acids. Germline V gives CDR1 MGHDK, CDR2 SYGVNS. The V segment lost 4 bases and the J segment 8 bases; nucleotides outside the gene matches: 10. The CDR3 nucleotides read TGTGCCAGCAGTGGACGACAGGGGGCAAGAGAGGAAAAACTGTTTTTT. Protein product: CASSGRQGAREEKLFF.

This chain links TRBV15 with TRBJ2-7; 14 positions match TRBD2. The germline CDR1 and CDR2 sequences are LNHNV and YYDKDF (reference sequence). V was pared by 3 bases and J by 7 bases, with 8 bases of the junction left unmatched. There are 16 residues in the CDR3. The CDR3 DNA sequence: TGTGCCACCAGCAGCCGGACTAGCGGGAGGAGAAGGGAGCAGTACTTC. Amino acids: CATSSRTSGRRREQYF. Full variable domain (remainder filled in from reference TRBV15 and TRBJ2-7): DAMVIQNPRYQVTQFGKPVTLSCSQTLNHNVMYWYQQKSSQAPKLLFHYYDKDFNNEADTPDNFQSRRPNTSFCFLDIRSPGLGDTAMYLCATSSRTSGRRREQYFGPGTRLTVT.

The gene calls are TRBV5-1 and TRBJ1-1; D is ambiguous. V was clipped by 0 bases and J by 3 bases, with 9 bases between them. CDR1 SGHRS and CDR2 YFSETQ come from the germline V gene. The CDR3 runs 14 residues. CDR3 sequence: CASSLVPGYTEAFF. The CDR3 DNA reads TGCGCCAGCAGCTTGGTTCCGGGGTACACTGAAGCTTTCTTT.

This clone was observed a single time. J is TRBJ1-5 and V is TRBV28, with 7 positions matching TRBD1. Per germline, CDR1 MDHEN and CDR2 SYDVKM. V lost 2 bases and J lost 3; bases outside the gene matches: 1. The CDR3 consists of 14 residues. In DNA, the CDR3 is TGTGCCAGCAGTTTAGGACAGGTCAATCAGCCCCAGCATTTT. Amino acids: CASSLGQVNQPQHF.

The genes are TRBV5-1 and TRBJ1-2; D is uncertain. The ends were cut back, 2 bases at V and 2 bases at J, with 7 bases in the middle. Germline CDR1 and CDR2: SGHRS and YFSETQ. The CDR3 has 13 residues. The CDR3 DNA reads TGCGCCAGCAGCTTACACAGAAACTATGGCTACACCTTC. Translating it yields CASSLHRNYGYTF.

CDR3 in amino acids: CASSPDWTTQETQYF. The DNA for the CDR3 is TGTGCCAGCAGCCCCGACTGGACTACGCAAGAGACCCAGTACTTC. The rearrangement links TRBV7-8 to TRBJ2-5; D perhaps matches TRBD2 (6 bases). The germline gives CDR1 SGHVS, CDR2 FQNEAQ. This CDR3 is 15 amino acids long. Trimming left V 5 bases short and J 2 bases short, with 15 bases between.